This record looks at one TCR beta chain sequence and its context. What it recognizes is unknown. The record originates from a study of beta chain features in type 1 diabetes. Deletions cut 2 bases from V and 0 bases from J, with 7 bases between. CDR1 and CDR2 from the germline V gene are MNHEY and SVGAGI. The CDR3 is made up of 14 amino acids. General observations from the study: Shortening that was moderate but significant affected the TCRB CDR3s of Type 1 diabetes patients in all four CD4+ subsets.

Expressed TCRB transcripts were sequenced because the isolated RNA had all been reverse transcribed beforehand. The assay was immunoSEQ multiplex PCR, and TCRdb's table has in-frame clones only and misses some. Altogether roughly 160,000 clones are present, 6.5% to 9.5% being singletons, with the ten largest covering about 0.9%. Sequenced: central memory CD4+ T cells from blood. This chain uses TRBV6-5 with TRBJ2-5; the D gene is possibly TRBD1 (5 bases). The clonotype comes from a woman in her thirties or forties with type 1 diabetes. CDR3: CASSYGADQETQYF. CDR3 nucleotides: TGTGCCAGCAGTTACGGGGCAGACCAAGAGACCCAGTACTTC.